This T cell receptor beta chain was found in a study of OX40 agonist ivuxolimab in advanced cancers. As regards this clone: Its antigen is as yet unknown.

Sequencing used immunoSEQ multiplex PCR; TCRdb keeps in-frame clones, though not all of them. The sample yields about 37,000 clones, approximately 80% seen once. Study results and caveats: The 0.1-3.0 mg/kg partial responders had among the lowest clonal expansion. Determination of antigen specificity was not performed for the expanded peripheral T cells.

V lost 8 bases and J 2 bases, leaving 20 bases between the germline ends. The CDR3 contains 16 residues. Germline CDR1 reads SGHVS; CDR2 reads FQNEAQ. This sequence joins TRBV7-8 and TRBJ2-3; D might be TRBD1 or TRBD2, each matching 5 bases. This receptor was identified in an adult with an advanced solid tumor such as melanoma, head and neck, liver or kidney cancer. The specimen was CD4+ or CD8+ T cells sorted from blood, collected in a trial of the OX40 agonist ivuxolimab. Here the CDR3 reads CASLPGRGGPTDTQYF. The CDR3 nucleotides are TGTGCCAGCCTCCCGGGTCGGGGCGGCCCCACAGATACGCAGTATTTT.